This entry concerns a single T cell receptor (beta chain). In TCRdb, the RT-PCR reads were re-called with MiXCR into one record per CDR3 protein. This sample has about 680,000 distinct CDR3 sequences, with 13% to 15% found just once. Germline V gene sequence: CDR1 MNHEY, CDR2 SVGAGI. V lost 4 bases to trimming and J lost 0 bases, with 9 bases between them. The CDR3 sequence is 14 residues long. Sequenced input: memory CD4+ T cells from blood. The chain has TRBV6-5 and TRBJ1-2; D is unresolved. The TCR was taken from a female donor in good health, serving as a healthy control. For the CDR3, the DNA is TGTGCCAGCAGTTGGTCAGGTTCTAACTATGGCTACACCTTC. Translating gives CASSWSGSNYGYTF.